The 2 T cell receptor beta chains presented below share a single source sample, sequenced in a study of shared clonotypes between healthy human individuals (dated by TCRdb to about 2020). CD8 naive samples were CD45RO-negative cells positively selected for CCR7, giving a CD45RA+CCR7+ population that excluded TemRA cells. Library prep was done by the immunoSEQ multiplex PCR assay. TCRdb re-hosts the immuneACCESS table, in-frame sequences only. Its copies lack some clones; in the studies checked, an unresolved V gene accounts for under half of them, and the cause for the rest is not known. Across this sample there are about 1,900,000 clones, with 85% to 95% seen only once. The top ten constitute around 1.2% of the sample. The specimen was naive CD8+ T cells sorted from blood. Explained via the paper, the cell subset or site label denotes: CD45RA+CCR7+. All receptors derive from a man aged 18-30 years in good health.

The chain links TRBV19 to TRBJ2-7; a possible D gene is TRBD1 (6 bases). This CDR3 is 14 amino acids long. CDR1 and CDR2 (germline): LNHDA, SQIVND (reference sequence). The V and J ends lost 6 bases and 1 base respectively, with 13 bases between them. CDR3 nucleotide sequence: TGTGCCAGTAGACCATTCGGACAGTCCTACGAGCAGTACTTC. Its translation: CASRPFGQSYEQYF.

The V gene is TRBV7-3, the J gene TRBJ1-4, with 7 nucleotides matching TRBD1. This CDR3 is 14 amino acids long. Germline CDR1 SGHTA, CDR2 FQGTGA. The V gene end was trimmed by 3 bases and the J gene end by 5 bases; junction bases not matched to a gene: 3. The CDR3 protein is CASSFGQENEKLFF. The CDR3 region has the DNA TGTGCCAGCAGCTTCGGACAGGAAAATGAAAAACTGTTTTTT. The variable domain in full, completed from reference TRBV7-3 and TRBJ1-4, reads GAGVSQTPSNKVTEKGKYVELRCDPISGHTALYWYRQSLGQGPEFLIYFQGTGAADDSGLPNDRFFAVRPEGSVSTLKIQRTERGDSAVYLCASSFGQENEKLFFGSGTQLSVL.